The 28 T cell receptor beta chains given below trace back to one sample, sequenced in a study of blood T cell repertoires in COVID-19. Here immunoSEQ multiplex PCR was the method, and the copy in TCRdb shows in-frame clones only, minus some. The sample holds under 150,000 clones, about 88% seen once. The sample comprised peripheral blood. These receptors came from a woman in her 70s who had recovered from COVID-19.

In DNA form, the CDR3 reads TGTGCCTGGGCAGGGGGCTCGGACGAGCAGTACTTC. Protein sequence: CAWAGGSDEQYF. The J gene is TRBJ2-7, the V gene TRBV30; 8 bases are shared with TRBD1. Germline V gene lookup returns CDR1 GTSNPN and CDR2 SVGIG (reference sequence). The CDR3 is made up of 12 amino acids. V lost 5 bases to trimming and J lost 5 bases; unmatched junction nucleotides: 5.

CDR3 DNA: TGCGCCAGCAGCTTTCAGGGGGCGGACGAGCAGTACTTC. Encoded protein: CASSFQGADEQYF. The chain employs TRBV5-1 and TRBJ2-7; 8 bases line up with TRBD1. This CDR3 comprises 13 residues. Germline loops: CDR1 SGHRS, CDR2 YFSETQ. V lost 2 bases and J lost 5; bases outside the gene matches: 3.

The CDR3: CAISESGTSGPYEQYF. The CDR3 DNA reads as TGTGCCATCAGTGAGTCAGGGACTAGCGGACCCTACGAGCAGTACTTC. The chain carries TRBV10-3 and TRBJ2-7, with TRBD2 matching 11 bases. This CDR3 is built from 16 residues. Unmatched junction bases numbered 3, after V lost 0 bases and J lost 2 bases. Germline CDR1 reads ENHRY; CDR2 reads SYGVKD.

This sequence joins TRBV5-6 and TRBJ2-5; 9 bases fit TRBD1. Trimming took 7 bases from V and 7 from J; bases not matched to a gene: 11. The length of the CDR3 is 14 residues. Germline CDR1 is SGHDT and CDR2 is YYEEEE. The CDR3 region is CASGDRGWVGTQYF. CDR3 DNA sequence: TGTGCCAGCGGCGACAGGGGGTGGGTTGGGACCCAGTACTTC.

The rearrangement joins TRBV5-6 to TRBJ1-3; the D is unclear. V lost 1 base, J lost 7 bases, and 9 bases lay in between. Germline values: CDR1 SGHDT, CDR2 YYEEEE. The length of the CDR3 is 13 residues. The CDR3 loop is CASSLTRGNTIYF. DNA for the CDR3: TGTGCCAGCAGCTTGACCAGAGGGAACACCATATATTTT.

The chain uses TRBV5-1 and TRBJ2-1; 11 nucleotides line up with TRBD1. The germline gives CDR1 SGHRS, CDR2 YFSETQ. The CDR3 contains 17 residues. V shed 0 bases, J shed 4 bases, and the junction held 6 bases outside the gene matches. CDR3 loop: CASSLGSGTGGYNEQFF. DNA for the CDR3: TGCGCCAGCAGCTTGGGCTCCGGGACAGGGGGTTACAATGAGCAGTTCTTC.

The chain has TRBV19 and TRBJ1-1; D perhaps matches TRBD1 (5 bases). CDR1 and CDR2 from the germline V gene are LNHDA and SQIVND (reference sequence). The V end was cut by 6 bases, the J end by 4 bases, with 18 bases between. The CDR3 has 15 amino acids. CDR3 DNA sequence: TGTGCCAGTAGGCCCGGGGGAACAAGGAGCACTGAAGCTTTCTTT. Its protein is CASRPGGTRSTEAFF.

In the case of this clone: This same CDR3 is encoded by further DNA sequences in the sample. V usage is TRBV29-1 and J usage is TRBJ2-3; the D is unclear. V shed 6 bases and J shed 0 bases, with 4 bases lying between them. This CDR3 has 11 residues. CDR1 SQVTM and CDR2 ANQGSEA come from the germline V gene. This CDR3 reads CSVSSTDTQYF. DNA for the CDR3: TGCAGCGTGTCTAGCACAGATACGCAGTATTTT.

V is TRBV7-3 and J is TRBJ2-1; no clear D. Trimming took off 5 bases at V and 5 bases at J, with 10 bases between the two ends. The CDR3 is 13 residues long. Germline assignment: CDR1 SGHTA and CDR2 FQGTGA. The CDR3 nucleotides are TGTGCCAGCAGCAAGCCCCCCCACAATGAGCAGTTCTTC. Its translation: CASSKPPHNEQFF. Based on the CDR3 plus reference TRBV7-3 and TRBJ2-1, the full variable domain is GAGVSQTPSNKVTEKGKYVELRCDPISGHTALYWYRQSLGQGPEFLIYFQGTGAADDSGLPNDRFFAVRPEGSVSTLKIQRTERGDSAVYLCASSKPPHNEQFFGPGTRLTVL.

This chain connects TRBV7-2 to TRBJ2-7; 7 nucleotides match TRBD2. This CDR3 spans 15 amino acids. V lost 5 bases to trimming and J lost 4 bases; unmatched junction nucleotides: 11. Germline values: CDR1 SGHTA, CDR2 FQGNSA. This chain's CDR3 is CASSPRSGKWYEQYF. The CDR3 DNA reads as TGTGCCAGCAGCCCCCGGAGCGGGAAGTGGTACGAGCAGTACTTC.

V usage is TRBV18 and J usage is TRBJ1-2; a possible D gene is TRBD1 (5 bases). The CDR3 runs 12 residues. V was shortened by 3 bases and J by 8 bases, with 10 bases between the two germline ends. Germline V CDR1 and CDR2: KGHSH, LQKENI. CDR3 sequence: CASSPGDLGYTF. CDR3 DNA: TGTGCCAGCTCACCTGGGGACTTAGGCTACACCTTC.

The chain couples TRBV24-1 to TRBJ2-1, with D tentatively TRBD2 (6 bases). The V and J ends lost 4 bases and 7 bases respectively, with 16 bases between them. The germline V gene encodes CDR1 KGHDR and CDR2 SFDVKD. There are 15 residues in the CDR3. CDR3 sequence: CATSDRRGSLNEQFF. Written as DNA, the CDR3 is TGTGCCACCAGTGACCGGCGGGGCTCTCTTAATGAGCAGTTCTTC.

The CDR3 DNA follows: TGTGCCAGCAGCCAAGATCGTTGGGACTCCGAGACCCAGTACTTC. Translating gives CASSQDRWDSETQYF. V and J are TRBV3-1 (or the pseudogene TRBV3-2) and TRBJ2-5; TRBD2 might be the D (6 bases). V lost 0 bases to trimming and J lost 5 bases, with 13 bases between them. The CDR3 totals 15 residues. CDR1 and CDR2 from the germline V gene are LGHDT and YNNKEL (reference sequence).

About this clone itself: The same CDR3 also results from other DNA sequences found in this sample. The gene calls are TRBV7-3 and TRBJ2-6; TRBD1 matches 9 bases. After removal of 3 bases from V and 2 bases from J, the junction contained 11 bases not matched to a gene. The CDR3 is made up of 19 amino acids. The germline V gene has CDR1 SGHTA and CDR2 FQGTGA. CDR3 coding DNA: TGTGCCAGCAGCTTCCGCCAAAGACAGGGGGTCGCTGGGGCCAACGTCCTGACTTTC. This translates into CASSFRQRQGVAGANVLTF.

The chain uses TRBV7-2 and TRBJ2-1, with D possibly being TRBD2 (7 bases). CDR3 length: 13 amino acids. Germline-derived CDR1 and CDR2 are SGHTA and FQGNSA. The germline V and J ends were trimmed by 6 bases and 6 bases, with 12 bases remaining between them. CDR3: CASSWGGGNEQFF. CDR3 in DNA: TGTGCCAGCAGTTGGGGAGGGGGCAATGAGCAGTTCTTC.

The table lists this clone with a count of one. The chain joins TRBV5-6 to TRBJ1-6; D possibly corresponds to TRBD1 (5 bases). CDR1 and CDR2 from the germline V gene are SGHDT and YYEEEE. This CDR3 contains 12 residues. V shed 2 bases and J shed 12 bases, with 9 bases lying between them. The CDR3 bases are TGTGCCAGCAGCTTCGTTCAGGGACCCCTCCACTTT. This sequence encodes CASSFVQGPLHF.

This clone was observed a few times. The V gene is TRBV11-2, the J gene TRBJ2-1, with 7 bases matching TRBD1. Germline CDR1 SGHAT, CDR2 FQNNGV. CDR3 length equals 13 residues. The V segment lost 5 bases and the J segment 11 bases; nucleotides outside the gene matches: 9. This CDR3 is CASSPTRTGQQFF. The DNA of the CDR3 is TGTGCCAGCAGCCCGACCCGGACAGGCCAGCAGTTCTTC.

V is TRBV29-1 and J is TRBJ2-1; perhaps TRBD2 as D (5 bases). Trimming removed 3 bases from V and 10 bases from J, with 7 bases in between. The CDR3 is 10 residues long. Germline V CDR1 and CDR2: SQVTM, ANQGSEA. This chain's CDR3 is CSVEDLEQFF. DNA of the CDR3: TGCAGCGTTGAGGACTTAGAGCAGTTCTTC.

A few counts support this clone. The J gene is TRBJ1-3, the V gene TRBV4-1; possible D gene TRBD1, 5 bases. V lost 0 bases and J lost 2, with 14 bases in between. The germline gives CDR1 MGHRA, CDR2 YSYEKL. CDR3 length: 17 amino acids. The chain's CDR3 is CASSQDGRGRTGNTIYF. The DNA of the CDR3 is TGCGCCAGCAGCCAAGACGGGAGGGGAAGGACTGGAAACACCATATATTTT.

The CDR3 region is CAWGQGLSYEQYF. In nucleotides, the CDR3 is TGTGCCTGGGGGCAGGGGCTTTCCTACGAGCAGTACTTC. This chain connects TRBV30 to TRBJ2-7; tentative D call: TRBD1 (6 bases). The CDR3 is made up of 13 amino acids. V gave up 5 bases and J gave up 1 base, with 12 bases separating them. Germline V gene sequence: CDR1 GTSNPN, CDR2 SVGIG (reference sequence).

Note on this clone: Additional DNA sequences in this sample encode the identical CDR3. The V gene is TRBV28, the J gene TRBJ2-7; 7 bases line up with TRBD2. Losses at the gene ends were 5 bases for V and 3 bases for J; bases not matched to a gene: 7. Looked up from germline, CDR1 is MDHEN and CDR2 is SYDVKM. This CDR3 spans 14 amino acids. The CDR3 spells CASSIRDYIYEQYF. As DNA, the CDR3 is TGTGCCAGCAGTATCCGGGACTACATCTACGAGCAGTACTTC.

CDR3 in amino acids: CASSFSYEQYF. Written as DNA, the CDR3 is TGTGCCAGCAGTTTTAGTTACGAGCAGTACTTC. The gene calls are TRBV28 and TRBJ2-7, with unresolved D. The germline V gene has CDR1 MDHEN and CDR2 SYDVKM. The CDR3 loop spans 11 amino acids. Trimming removed 3 bases from V and 4 bases from J, with 4 bases in between.

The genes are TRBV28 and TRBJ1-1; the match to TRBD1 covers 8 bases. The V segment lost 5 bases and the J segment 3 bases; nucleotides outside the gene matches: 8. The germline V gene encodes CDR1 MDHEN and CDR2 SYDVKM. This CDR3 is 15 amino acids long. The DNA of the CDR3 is TGTGCCAGCAGTAAGAGACAGGGGTGGGACACTGAAGCTTTCTTT. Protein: CASSKRQGWDTEAFF.

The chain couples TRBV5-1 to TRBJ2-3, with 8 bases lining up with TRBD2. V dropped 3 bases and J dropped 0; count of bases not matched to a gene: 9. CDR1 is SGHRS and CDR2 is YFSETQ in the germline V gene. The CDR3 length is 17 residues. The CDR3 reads CASSYRLASESTDTQYF. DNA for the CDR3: TGCGCCAGCAGCTACAGACTAGCGAGTGAGAGCACAGATACGCAGTATTTT. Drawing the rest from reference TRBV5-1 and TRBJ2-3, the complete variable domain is KAGVTQTPRYLIKTRGQQVTLSCSPISGHRSVSWYQQTPGQGLQFLFEYFSETQRNKGNFPGRFSGRQFSNSRSEMNVSTLELGDSALYLCASSYRLASESTDTQYFGPGTRLTVL.

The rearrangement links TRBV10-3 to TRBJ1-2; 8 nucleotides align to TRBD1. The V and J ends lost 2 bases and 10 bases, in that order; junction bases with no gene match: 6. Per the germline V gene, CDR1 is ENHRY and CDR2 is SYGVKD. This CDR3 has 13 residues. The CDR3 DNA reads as TGTGCCATCAGTGAGAGGGGACAGGAGGTCTACACCTTC. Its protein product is CAISERGQEVYTF.

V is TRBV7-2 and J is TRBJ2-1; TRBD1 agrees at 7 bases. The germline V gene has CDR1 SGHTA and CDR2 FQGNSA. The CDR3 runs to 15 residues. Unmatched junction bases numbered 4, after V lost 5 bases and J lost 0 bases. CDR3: CASSPGTASYNEQFF. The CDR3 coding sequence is TGTGCCAGCAGCCCTGGGACAGCCTCCTACAATGAGCAGTTCTTC. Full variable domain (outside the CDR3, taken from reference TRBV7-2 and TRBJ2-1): GAGVSQSPSNKVTEKGKDVELRCDPISGHTALYWYRQSLGQGLEFLIYFQGNSAPDKSGLPSDRFSAERTGGSVSTLTIQRTQQEDSAVYLCASSPGTASYNEQFFGPGTRLTVL.

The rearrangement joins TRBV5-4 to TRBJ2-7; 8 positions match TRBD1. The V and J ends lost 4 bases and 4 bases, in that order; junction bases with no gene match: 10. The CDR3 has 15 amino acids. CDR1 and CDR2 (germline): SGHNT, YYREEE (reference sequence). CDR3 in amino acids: CASSIGGTGPYEQYF. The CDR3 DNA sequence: TGTGCCAGCAGCATTGGAGGGACAGGTCCGTACGAGCAGTACTTC.

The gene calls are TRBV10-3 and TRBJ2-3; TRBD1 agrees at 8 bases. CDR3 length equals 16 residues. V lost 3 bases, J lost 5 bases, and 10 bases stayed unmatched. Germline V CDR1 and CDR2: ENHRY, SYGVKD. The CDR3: CAISDRWVTGGDTQYF. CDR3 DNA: TGTGCCATCAGTGACCGCTGGGTCACAGGGGGAGATACGCAGTATTTT.